A selection of T cell receptor beta chains follows, all from one sample in a study of T-cell reconstitution after alpha-beta-depleted transplantation in children. TCRdb recomputed calls from the PCR reads with MiXCR, one row per CDR3 protein. The sample has under 850,000 distinct CDR3 sequences, less than 15% seen once; the top ten hold 0.79%. This sample comprised PBMCs, obtained before TCRalphabeta/CD19-depleted stem cell transplant. The receptors were sampled from a girl aged 2 to 10 with congenital amegakaryocytic thrombocytopenia, due to receive a stem cell transplant. CDR3s include the opening cysteine and the closing phenylalanine or tryptophan. A D gene is named only where the DNA matches it firmly. Size is stated for part of the rows, as once, few or many counts, or as a class when the clone is expanded.

clone_size	j_call	v_call	d_call	cdr3_nt	cdr3_aa
few	TRBJ2-2	TRBV25-1	NA	TGTGCCAGCATGGTGGCTGGGGCCAACACCGGGGAGCTGTTTTTT	CASMVAGANTGELFF
NA	TRBJ2-7	TRBV7-9	NA	TGTGCCAGCAGCTCATCGAGGGTACTTGCGTGGGAGCAGTACTTC	CASSSSRVLAWEQYF
many	TRBJ2-3	TRBV20-1	NA	TGCAGTGCCCCCCCGGGAGCCTCTCTCACAGATACGCAGTATTTT	CSAPPGASLTDTQYF
NA	TRBJ2-4	TRBV29-1	NA	TGCAGCGCCGCTCGGGATATAGCCTCCAAAAACATTCAGTACTTC	CSAARDIASKNIQYF
NA	TRBJ2-1	TRBV10-3	NA	TGTGCCATCAGTGAGGCAATTTCATCCATCCACAATGAGCAGTTCTTC	CAISEAISSIHNEQFF
many	TRBJ2-7	TRBV20-1	TRBD1	TGCAGTGCTCCAACCAAAACCGGGACAGGCTACGAGCAGTACTTC	CSAPTKTGTGYEQYF
NA	TRBJ2-5	TRBV3-1	TRBD1	TGTGCCAGCAGCCAAGCGGACAGGCACCAAGAGACCCAGTACTTC	CASSQADRHQETQYF
few	TRBJ2-6	TRBV2	NA	TGTGCCAGCAGTGAAAAAGGGGGGACCTTCCTCTCTGGGGCCAACGTCCTGACTTTC	CASSEKGGTFLSGANVLTF
many	TRBJ2-1	TRBV5-1	TRBD2	TGCGCCAGCAGCTTGGATACTAGCGGGAGTTACAATGAGCAGTTCTTC	CASSLDTSGSYNEQFF
NA	TRBJ1-6	TRBV7-2	NA	TGTGCCAGCAGCTTAGACTGGGATTCACCCCTCTACTTT	CASSLDWDSPLYF
few	TRBJ2-3	TRBV5-1	TRBD2	TGCGCCAGCAGCAGGACCGGGACTAGCGGGAAAAGAGGCGATACGCAGTATTTT	CASSRTGTSGKRGDTQYF
many	TRBJ1-1	TRBV5-1	NA	TGCGCCAGCAGCTTTTTCTTGGGTGCGGGTGACCAGAATTTGAACACTGAAGCTTTCTTT	CASSFFLGAGDQNLNTEAFF
many	TRBJ2-1	TRBV20-1	TRBD2	TGCAGTGCCGCGGGAGCTGTTGGAGAGCAGTTCTTC	CSAAGAVGEQFF
many	TRBJ2-1	TRBV6-5	NA	TGTGCCAGCAGGGCCCTCCTAGTTTCAGCTGAGCAGTTCTTC	CASRALLVSAEQFF
NA	TRBJ2-1	TRBV12-3/TRBV12-4	TRBD1	TGTGCCAGCGGCTCCGGGACAGGGCCCAATGAGCAGTTCTTC	CASGSGTGPNEQFF
NA	TRBJ2-5	TRBV5-6	TRBD1	TGTGCCAGCAGTGGAGACAGGGGAGGTAGGACCCAGTACTTC	CASSGDRGGRTQYF
NA	TRBJ2-7	TRBV29-1	TRBD2	TGCAGCGTCTCAAGCGGGGAAGCCTACGAGCAGTACTTC	CSVSSGEAYEQYF
few	TRBJ2-1	TRBV20-1	NA	TGCAGTGCTAGAGTCTCGGCGACGAATAGATACAATGAGCAGTTCTTC	CSARVSATNRYNEQFF
NA	TRBJ2-3	TRBV12-3/TRBV12-4	NA	TGTGCCAGCAGTTGGCCAGATACGCAGTATTTT	CASSWPDTQYF
many	TRBJ1-1	TRBV29-1	NA	TGCAGCGTTGAGTCGTGGCAGGGGAACACTGAAGCTTTCTTT	CSVESWQGNTEAFF
NA	TRBJ2-1	TRBV12-3/TRBV12-4	TRBD1	TGTGCCAGCAGTTTAGGTTACAGGGGGCGCGGGTCTTGGTTCTTC	CASSLGYRGRGSWFF
NA	TRBJ2-1	TRBV5-1	TRBD2	TGCGCCAGCAGCTTGGGCGGGAGCACGGAAGTGGGTGAGCAGTTCTTC	CASSLGGSTEVGEQFF
few	TRBJ2-5	TRBV12-3/TRBV12-4	NA	TGTGCCAGCAGTTCCGATAAGAGAGAGGAGAAAGAGACCCAGTACTTC	CASSSDKREEKETQYF
many	TRBJ2-7	TRBV28	TRBD2	TGTGCCAGCAGTGCCATAGCGGGCTCATCCTACGAGCAGTACTTC	CASSAIAGSSYEQYF
NA	TRBJ2-7	TRBV28	TRBD2	TGTGCCACCGAGCTAGCGGGAGGCGAGCAGTACTTC	CATELAGGEQYF
many	TRBJ1-1	TRBV7-2	TRBD1	TGTGCCAGCAGCCCGACAGGGGTGAACACTGAAGCTTTCTTT	CASSPTGVNTEAFF
NA	TRBJ1-1	TRBV27	TRBD1	TGTGCCAGCAGTACCTCTCTCCGGGACAGGGCCAACACTGAAGCTTTCTTT	CASSTSLRDRANTEAFF
few	TRBJ1-6	TRBV5-1	NA	TGCGCCAGCAGCTTTCGGGATGTCGGTTCACCCCTCCACTTT	CASSFRDVGSPLHF
few	TRBJ2-5	TRBV29-1	NA	TGCAGCGTTGAAGACAGCGCCAGTCCTCAAGAGACCCAGTACTTC	CSVEDSASPQETQYF
NA	TRBJ2-2	TRBV7-9	NA	TGTGCCACCAAACCAGCCCCGTCGGGCGGCACCGGGGAGCTGTTTTTT	CATKPAPSGGTGELFF
many	TRBJ1-1	TRBV10-3	TRBD1	TGTGCCATCAGTGAGTCGGTACAGGGGGCAACTGAAGCTTTCTTT	CAISESVQGATEAFF
many	TRBJ2-5	TRBV10-3	TRBD2	TGTGCCATCAGCGGGGGGGACCAAGAGACCCAGTACTTC	CAISGGDQETQYF
NA	TRBJ2-7	TRBV12-3/TRBV12-4	NA	TGTGCCAGCAGTTTTGACCACTCCTACGAGCAGTACTTC	CASSFDHSYEQYF
NA	TRBJ2-3	TRBV19	TRBD2	TGTGCCAGTAGTACCTTACTAGCGGGAGGCCCGAACCTCACAGATACGCAGTATTTT	CASSTLLAGGPNLTDTQYF
many	TRBJ1-1	TRBV6-1	NA	TGTGCCAGCAGAGGACGGGTCGGCTGTTTCTTT	CASRGRVGCFF
many	TRBJ2-5	TRBV12-3/TRBV12-4	TRBD2	TGTGCCAGCATCGTTGCGGGAGAAGAGACCCAGTACTTC	CASIVAGEETQYF